This note documents a single TCR beta chain sequence. Its cognate antigen has yet to be identified. No base-level quality is on record; no much larger clone is a single base apart. V and J lose 6 bases and 0 bases, and a span of 15 bases separates them. From its cysteine to its phenylalanine, the CDR3 spans 15 amino acids. The only DNA kept is the CDR3, 45 bases in frame from the first base. Based on the germline V gene (reference sequence), the CDR1 and CDR2 sequences are LNHDA and SQIVND. Receptor amplification or capture employed the immunoSEQ multiplex PCR assay. For the multiplex PCR, a mixture combining 60 forward primers for TCR Vbeta segments and 13 reverse primers for TCR Jbeta segments was used. The CDR3 region of rearranged TCR beta genes was amplified from genomic DNA with a multiplex PCR assay. Amplified TCR beta libraries were sequenced as 87-base-pair reads on the Illumina HiSeq System. The study's own analysis went as follows. A later analysis counted approximately 76 million unique TCR beta chains across the 600 to 850 repertoires, and roughly 10 million of these chains were shared by at least two donors. Raw reads were error-corrected and collapsed into unique sequences with a nearest-neighbor algorithm that merged closely related sequences to remove PCR and sequencing errors. Alignment of CDR3 sequences to IMGT reference sequences was used to assign V, D and J gene segments. For a sequence to be retained, a match of at least six nucleotides was required to both a V gene segment and a J gene segment. Rearrangements were classified as productive when the CDR3 lacked stop codons and remained in frame with V and J, and all other rearrangements were classified as non-productive. Following IMGT convention, CDR3 was defined as the stretch from the second conserved V-encoded cysteine to the conserved J-encoded phenylalanine. The earlier analysis of about 590 of the donors excluded sequences that lacked an unambiguous match to a single V gene segment. In an earlier analysis of a few hundred of the donors, V segments were called functional above 56.7% productive rearrangements and were called segregating when the between-donor standard deviation exceeded 5%. A statistical classification framework was built to diagnose cytomegalovirus status from the catalog of TCR beta chain sequences. In a later analysis, TCR nucleotide sequences were compared against IMGT/GENE-DB human TR gene sequences so that V and J genes could be assigned. In a later analysis, CDR3 sequences and most-parsimonious VDJ recombination scenarios were assigned using the TCRdist pipeline. A later analysis defined each TCR beta chain by its CDR3 amino acid sequence plus V-gene family, and excluded reads lacking a unique V-gene family. In a later analysis, 450 to 600 highly shared, low-generation-probability nucleotide sequences were removed to address suspected cross-contamination and a sequencing artifact. In a later analysis, a clonal expansion index for each public chain was calculated from normalized within-repertoire ranks of inferred template counts. Generation probabilities in a later analysis came from a VDJ recombination model fitted to out-of-frame rearrangements, and those results were checked against IGoR. A later analysis scored TCR-TCR, TCR-HLA and TCR-CMV co-occurrence with hypergeometric tests, applying a repertoire-size bias correction to TCR pairs. To estimate false discovery rates, a later analysis permuted the HLA or CMV assignments 20 times. In a later analysis, co-occurring TCRs were grouped with DBSCAN, and TCRdist sequence similarity was added when clustering was performed within HLA-allele-positive subsets. Repertoires with fewer than 30,000 or more than 120,000 public chains, plus five repertoires with anomalous nucleotide sharing, were excluded from co-occurrence clustering. The immuneACCESS repertoire file appears here via TCRdb, limited to in-frame rearrangements. These files lack a portion of the clones; in checked studies, under half of the deficit traces to unresolved V genes, and the cause of the others is not known. V and J calls and clone size are copied from that table; D and trimming were computed from the DNA. The sample table lists about 150,000 clones, roughly 77% of them with a count of one. About 3.7% of the sample lies in the top ten.

The data were taken from a study of cytomegalovirus exposure and HLA in healthy donors listed by TCRdb under 2017. About the full investigation: An earlier analysis of roughly 630 of the donors reported 276 Gb of sequence data and more than 90 million unique TCR beta sequences from 150 million to 200 million T cells. Roughly 320 gigabases of sequencing data and around 88 million unique TCR sequences made up an early release that covered several hundred HLA-typed donors. Of the approximately 400 genotyped donors, 65% to 90% were placed in the genetic ancestry cluster associated with self-reported Caucasian donors. The aim of the study was to test whether cataloging public T cell receptors could identify signatures of past pathogen exposure. Using immunosequencing, the study profiled T cell repertoires from fewer than 850 subjects and related those repertoires to cytomegalovirus serostatus. A separate validation cohort of 100 to 150 different subjects was used in addition to the 666-subject first cohort. The study combined high-throughput TCR immunosequencing, statistical association of individual TCRs with disease status, and machine learning to predict cytomegalovirus infection status. To study patterns of TCR occurrence, a later analysis re-analyzed previously published TCR beta repertoires from around 670 donors and added high-resolution HLA genotyping. In the later analysis, no new phenotypic data were used to find candidate immune exposures; instead, reliance was placed on TCR beta sequences and their occurrence across donors. An earlier analysis of around 540 of the donors applied high-throughput TCR beta sequencing to assess whether each TCR beta V gene segment acted as functional or pseudogenic. Donor age, sex, ethnicity and CMV serostatus were compiled together with the repertoire data. In a later genetic analysis, genome-wide SNP genotypes for 398 of the 666 donors were used, and that subset was treated as a discovery cohort. All discovery cohort repertoires had been generated on a single sequencing platform. HLA typing included class I and class II loci at four-digit resolution. The number of donors typed differed by locus, with roughly 629-640 for A, B, C, DRB1 and DQB1, roughly 520 for DQA1, about 610 for DPA1, and roughly 450 for DPB1. Because of strong linkage in the cohort, roughly five DR-DQ haplotypes were treated as single units for association and clustering. Among some 410 genotyped donors of the cohort, an average of around 240,000 unique TCR beta nucleotide sequences was sequenced per donor, of which about 18% were non-productive. On the study overall, not on this receptor specifically: In a later analysis, the rate of TCR association differed among HLA loci, with DRB1 alleles having the most associated TCRs and HLA-C alleles having the fewest. In vitro tests confirmed that a few of the cytomegalovirus-associated TCR beta chains recognize cytomegalovirus antigens. Cytomegalovirus status was reported to be diagnosed by the classifier with high specificity and sensitivity in both the original and validation cohorts. Sequencing depth was assumed to be roughly uniform across donors in the presence/absence analyses, though that assumption may not hold. A group of highly shared sequence variants was considered likely to be a technical artifact of the sequencing pipeline. Compared with the approximately 670-donor mean, donors in an Asian-associated ancestry cluster had fewer N-insertions in productive TCRs, according to a later genetic analysis. While some public TCRs were present in many individuals, most TCR sequences turned up only very rarely across donors. A further reported finding was that TCR beta sequences accurately predicted the HLA-A and HLA-B alleles for most subjects in the first cohort. An earlier analysis of 587 of the donors showed that most TCR beta V segments appeared in productive rearrangements either about 90% or about 30% of the time, which broadly matched IMGT annotations. Most CMV-associated TCR beta chains appeared to be HLA-restricted in a later analysis, and the HLA associations seemed to be driven largely by CMV exposure. A total of around 150 TCR beta chains were listed by the study as associated with cytomegalovirus. Correlated functional status among segregating V segments might be attributable to linkage disequilibrium, but an unknown experimental factor could not be ruled out. Several of the top co-occurrence clusters appeared to be linked to parvovirus B19, influenza, CMV and Epstein-Barr virus, according to a later analysis. Compared with equally common non-associated chains, HLA-associated TCR beta chains in a later analysis were more clonally expanded and had lower generation probabilities. Immune exposure information for the cohort was limited to CMV serostatus. This cohort had only TCR beta chains sequenced, and the lack of alpha or paired-chain data limited which features could be detected. At a false discovery rate of 0.05, a later analysis linked some 18,000 TCR beta sequences to specific HLA alleles. HLA typing was unavailable for some donors at each locus, so association tests used only the typed subset. The authors suggested that the approach could potentially be generalized to other disease states and immunological phenotypes. Seventeen rarely observed V segments, including chromosome 9 orphons, were excluded from the earlier analysis of approximately 500 of the donors because counts were too low. An association between a missense DCLRE1C variant and V-gene and J-gene trimming of TCR beta chains was found in a later genetic analysis and replicated in an independent cohort. Strong co-occurrence of HLA alleles, especially DR and DQ, made assigning TCR associations to individual alleles difficult. The 87-base-pair reads could not distinguish some IMGT-functional V segments, including TRBV6-2 and TRBV6-3, so those segments were excluded.

The cohort consisted of 600 to 700 healthy bone marrow donors. At the time of sampling, every cohort member was nominally healthy, though immune exposures that went unrecorded were likely present. Of the 600 or so cohort members, around 290 had a positive CMV serostatus and roughly 370 had a negative one, while no CMV serostatus was recorded for the donor. A peripheral blood sample was provided by each donor, and peripheral blood mononuclear cells were used for TCR beta sequencing. Genomic DNA extraction from the blood cell samples was performed with the Qiagen DNeasy Blood Extraction Kit. The receptor was derived from a human donor in good health. The chain couples TRBV19 to TRBJ2-7; a tentative D match to TRBD2 spans 6 bases. The sequencing sample was made of PBMCs. The DNA sequence reads TGTGCCAGTAGATCGAGCGGGTCAAGCTCCTACGAGCAGTACTTC. This gives the protein CASRSSGSSSYEQYF.